The sequence of this T cell receptor (beta chain) was determined in a study of cytomegalovirus exposure and HLA in healthy donors. The CDR3 covers 14 residues. The germline V gene has CDR1 MNHNS and CDR2 SASEGT. Trimming at V came to 6 bases and at J to 3 bases, leaving 6 bases not matched to a gene. Study-level results: Researchers reported that three CMV-associated chains were confirmed in vitro as CMV antigen-specific. Among TCR sequences, most were rare, though some public TCRs appeared in many donors.

About this clone itself: As yet, its antigen is unknown.

Only in-frame clones appear in the TCRdb table, and some are missing; sequencing was by immunoSEQ multiplex PCR. The sample has 300,000 to 400,000 clones; around 90% are singletons. The specimen sequenced was PBMCs. The chain recombines TRBV6-1 with TRBJ2-7; TRBD1 agrees at 9 bases. This clonotype originated in a man aged 25 to 40 in good health and CMV-seronegative. As DNA, the CDR3 is TGTGCCAGCAGCCAACGGGACAGGGTCTACGAGCAGTACTTC. Translating gives CASSQRDRVYEQYF.